This T cell receptor (beta chain) emerged from a study of response to subunit inactivated influenza vaccine. Study findings and constraints: It was suggested by the authors that few new T cells are recruited by each seasonal influenza vaccination.

TCRdb re-analysed the RT-PCR reads in MiXCR, keeping a single row per CDR3 protein. The table lists 500,000 to 600,000 distinct CDR3 sequences, roughly 10% of them singletons. This clonotype has a count of ten or more. What it recognizes is unknown. CDR1 SGHRS and CDR2 YFSETQ come from the germline V gene. With V trimmed by 3 bases and J by 4 bases, 13 bases remained unmatched. The CDR3 has 19 residues. Source: PBMCs from blood, taken on the day of vaccination. This clonotype was sampled from a man aged 45-65 years who received an inactivated influenza vaccine. The chain joins TRBV5-1 to TRBJ2-3, with 14 nucleotides matching TRBD2. The CDR3 loop reads CASSSPRLAGGVSADTQYF. CDR3 bases: TGCGCCAGCAGCTCCCCCAGACTAGCGGGGGGGGTATCAGCAGATACGCAGTATTTT. The full variable domain, completed using reference TRBV5-1 and TRBJ2-3, is KAGVTQTPRYLIKTRGQQVTLSCSPISGHRSVSWYQQTPGQGLQFLFEYFSETQRNKGNFPGRFSGRQFSNSRSEMNVSTLELGDSALYLCASSSPRLAGGVSADTQYFGPGTRLTVL.